Listed below are T cell receptor beta chains from one sample, sequenced in a study of T cells in Graves' hyperthyroidism and ophthalmopathy. TCRdb re-derived calls from the multiplex PCR reads in MiXCR, one entry per CDR3 protein. Of about 700,000 distinct CDR3 sequences detected, 14% appear once; the ten largest clones hold roughly 10%. Specimen: blood. The receptor source for this set is a woman younger than 30 with Graves' hyperthyroidism. The CDR3 runs from the conserved cysteine through the conserved F or W. A D gene is named only where the DNA matches it firmly. Expanded clones get a size class; other rows say once, few or many, or leave the size out.

D gene: .; clone size: .; J gene: TRBJ2-7; V gene: TRBV6-1; CDR3 protein: CASKPGTNDEQYF; CDR3 DNA: TGTGCCAGCAAGCCGGGAACCAACGACGAGCAGTACTTC
D gene: TRBD2; clone size: many; J gene: TRBJ2-1; V gene: TRBV7-2; CDR3 protein: CASSLGSSGSTYNEQFF; CDR3 DNA: TGTGCCAGCAGCTTAGGAAGTAGCGGGAGTACCTACAATGAGCAGTTCTTC
D gene: TRBD2; clone size: .; J gene: TRBJ2-1; V gene: TRBV13; CDR3 protein: CASRPSGRYNEQFF; CDR3 DNA: TGTGCCAGCAGACCTAGCGGGAGGTACAATGAGCAGTTCTTC
D gene: .; clone size: .; J gene: TRBJ2-4; V gene: TRBV19; CDR3 protein: CASGRGSRNIQYF; CDR3 DNA: TGTGCCAGTGGCAGGGGATCGAGGAACATTCAGTACTTC
D gene: .; clone size: many; J gene: TRBJ1-4; V gene: TRBV6-2/TRBV6-3; CDR3 protein: CASRDGVEKLFF; CDR3 DNA: TGTGCCAGCAGAGACGGCGTTGAAAAACTGTTTTTT
D gene: TRBD2; clone size: many; J gene: TRBJ2-7; V gene: TRBV4-1; CDR3 protein: CASSQDPGLAVYEQYF; CDR3 DNA: TGCGCCAGCAGCCAAGATCCGGGACTAGCGGTCTACGAGCAGTACTTC
D gene: TRBD1; clone size: many; J gene: TRBJ1-2; V gene: TRBV27; CDR3 protein: CASRRQGLDYGYTF; CDR3 DNA: TGTGCCAGCAGGAGACAGGGTTTGGACTATGGCTACACCTTC
D gene: TRBD1; clone size: many; J gene: TRBJ2-1; V gene: TRBV20-1; CDR3 protein: CSRQGRHNEQFF; CDR3 DNA: TGCAGCAGACAGGGTCGTCACAATGAGCAGTTCTTC
D gene: TRBD1; clone size: .; J gene: TRBJ2-7; V gene: TRBV6-1; CDR3 protein: CASSPARSGTETYEQYF; CDR3 DNA: TGTGCCAGCAGCCCGGCGCGCTCCGGGACAGAGACCTACGAGCAGTACTTC
D gene: TRBD2; clone size: .; J gene: TRBJ2-3; V gene: TRBV7-2; CDR3 protein: CASSPKGTSGRYTDTQYF; CDR3 DNA: TGTGCCAGCAGCCCGAAGGGGACTAGCGGGAGGTATACAGATACGCAGTATTTT
D gene: .; clone size: many; J gene: TRBJ2-3; V gene: TRBV20-1; CDR3 protein: CSARGVEGPSTDTQYF; CDR3 DNA: TGCAGTGCTAGAGGCGTCGAGGGACCTAGCACAGATACGCAGTATTTT
D gene: .; clone size: many; J gene: TRBJ1-2; V gene: TRBV4-1; CDR3 protein: CASSQDPNLANYGYTF; CDR3 DNA: TGCGCCAGCAGCCAAGATCCGAATTTAGCTAACTATGGCTACACCTTC
D gene: .; clone size: few; J gene: TRBJ2-2; V gene: TRBV6-2/TRBV6-3; CDR3 protein: CASSRLGPKAGELFF; CDR3 DNA: TGTGCCAGCAGCCGATTAGGACCCAAGGCCGGGGAGCTGTTTTTT
D gene: .; clone size: many; J gene: TRBJ1-2; V gene: TRBV24-1; CDR3 protein: CATSDSMDLRGYTF; CDR3 DNA: TGTGCCACCAGTGATTCCATGGACCTACGCGGCTACACCTTC
D gene: .; clone size: many; J gene: TRBJ2-7; V gene: TRBV3-1; CDR3 protein: CASSQDVLSSYEQYF; CDR3 DNA: TGTGCCAGCAGCCAAGATGTGTTAAGCTCCTACGAGCAGTACTTC
D gene: .; clone size: many; J gene: TRBJ1-1; V gene: TRBV20-1; CDR3 protein: CSASTGPMNTEAFF; CDR3 DNA: TGCAGTGCCAGTACGGGACCGATGAACACTGAAGCTTTCTTT
D gene: .; clone size: .; J gene: TRBJ1-2; V gene: TRBV7-3; CDR3 protein: CASSLTGGDYGYTF; CDR3 DNA: TGTGCCAGCAGCTTAACGGGGGGCGACTATGGCTACACCTTC
D gene: .; clone size: many; J gene: TRBJ2-1; V gene: TRBV12-3/TRBV12-4; CDR3 protein: CASSLGNSRSRGEQFF; CDR3 DNA: TGTGCCAGCAGTTTAGGAAACAGTCGGTCCAGAGGTGAGCAGTTCTTC
D gene: TRBD1; clone size: .; J gene: TRBJ1-2; V gene: TRBV6-6; CDR3 protein: CASSYSGTGGYGYTF; CDR3 DNA: TGTGCCAGCAGTTACTCAGGGACAGGCGGCTATGGCTACACCTTC
D gene: .; clone size: many; J gene: TRBJ1-4; V gene: TRBV6-1; CDR3 protein: CASILSGHTNEKLFF; CDR3 DNA: TGTGCCAGCATACTTTCGGGACATACTAATGAAAAACTGTTTTTT
D gene: TRBD1; clone size: few; J gene: TRBJ1-1; V gene: TRBV6-2/TRBV6-3; CDR3 protein: CASSTDRGTEAFF; CDR3 DNA: TGTGCCAGCAGTACTGACAGGGGGACTGAAGCTTTCTTT
D gene: TRBD2; clone size: many; J gene: TRBJ2-1; V gene: TRBV12-3/TRBV12-4; CDR3 protein: CASRSSGTYNEQFF; CDR3 DNA: TGTGCCAGCAGGTCTAGCGGGACGTACAATGAGCAGTTCTTC
D gene: .; clone size: .; J gene: TRBJ2-1; V gene: TRBV12-3/TRBV12-4; CDR3 protein: CASSSGTGRLGGQFF; CDR3 DNA: TGTGCCAGCAGTTCCGGGACTGGGCGGCTAGGGGGGCAGTTCTTC
D gene: .; clone size: .; J gene: TRBJ2-2; V gene: TRBV12-3/TRBV12-4; CDR3 protein: CASRRSVTGELFF; CDR3 DNA: TGTGCCAGCAGAAGATCTGTCACCGGGGAGCTGTTTTTT
D gene: .; clone size: .; J gene: TRBJ1-1; V gene: TRBV28; CDR3 protein: CASDRGPLEAFF; CDR3 DNA: TGTGCCAGCGATCGGGGGCCGTTGGAAGCTTTCTTT
D gene: .; clone size: .; J gene: TRBJ2-3; V gene: TRBV7-3; CDR3 protein: CASSSLGALWDTQYF; CDR3 DNA: TGTGCCAGCAGCTCCCTCGGGGCCCTGTGGGATACGCAGTATTTT
D gene: TRBD1; clone size: .; J gene: TRBJ2-7; V gene: TRBV7-7; CDR3 protein: CASSPAPGGIYEQYF; CDR3 DNA: TGTGCTAGCAGCCCCGCTCCAGGGGGCATCTACGAGCAGTACTTC
D gene: TRBD1; clone size: many; J gene: TRBJ1-2; V gene: TRBV5-6; CDR3 protein: CASSLGTGTNYGYTF; CDR3 DNA: TGTGCCAGCAGCTTGGGGACAGGGACCAACTATGGCTACACCTTC
D gene: TRBD1; clone size: .; J gene: TRBJ2-1; V gene: TRBV3-1; CDR3 protein: CASRRTGNGPLPFF; CDR3 DNA: TGTGCCAGCAGGCGGACAGGGAATGGGCCCCTACCGTTCTTC
D gene: .; clone size: .; J gene: TRBJ1-2; V gene: TRBV4-3; CDR3 protein: CASSQGHFYGYTF; CDR3 DNA: TGCGCCAGCAGCCAGGGACACTTCTATGGCTACACCTTC
D gene: .; clone size: .; J gene: TRBJ2-5; V gene: TRBV12-3/TRBV12-4; CDR3 protein: CASSHWPPGLGETQYF; CDR3 DNA: TGTGCCAGCAGTCATTGGCCCCCTGGGCTGGGGGAGACCCAGTACTTC
D gene: .; clone size: many; J gene: TRBJ2-7; V gene: TRBV10-1; CDR3 protein: CASSENNGWVEGRSYEQYF; CDR3 DNA: TGCGCCAGCAGTGAGAACAACGGGTGGGTCGAAGGTAGATCCTACGAGCAGTACTTC
D gene: TRBD2; clone size: many; J gene: TRBJ2-3; V gene: TRBV6-2/TRBV6-3; CDR3 protein: CAAHSSGRGDTQYF; CDR3 DNA: TGTGCCGCACACTCGAGCGGGAGGGGAGATACGCAGTATTTT
D gene: .; clone size: .; J gene: TRBJ1-2; V gene: TRBV6-6; CDR3 protein: CASSYYKDGYYGYTF; CDR3 DNA: TGTGCCAGCAGTTACTATAAAGACGGTTACTATGGCTACACCTTC
D gene: .; clone size: .; J gene: TRBJ1-3; V gene: TRBV12-3/TRBV12-4; CDR3 protein: CASSLAGRISGNTIYF; CDR3 DNA: TGTGCCAGCAGTTTAGCGGGCAGGATCTCTGGAAACACCATATATTTT
D gene: .; clone size: few; J gene: TRBJ1-4; V gene: TRBV9; CDR3 protein: CASSPSGASAGEKLFF; CDR3 DNA: TGTGCCAGCAGCCCCAGTGGGGCCTCCGCCGGTGAAAAACTGTTTTTT
D gene: TRBD2; clone size: many; J gene: TRBJ2-1; V gene: TRBV7-3; CDR3 protein: CASSLMLASGKDEQFF; CDR3 DNA: TGTGCCAGCAGCTTAATGTTGGCTAGCGGAAAAGATGAGCAGTTCTTC
D gene: .; clone size: many; J gene: TRBJ1-5; V gene: TRBV12-3/TRBV12-4; CDR3 protein: CASVGASNQPQHF; CDR3 DNA: TGTGCCAGCGTCGGGGCAAGCAATCAGCCCCAGCATTTT
D gene: TRBD2; clone size: many; J gene: TRBJ2-3; V gene: TRBV6-2/TRBV6-3; CDR3 protein: CASTLGLAGGTQYF; CDR3 DNA: TGTGCCAGCACCCTAGGACTAGCGGGGGGTACGCAGTATTTT
D gene: TRBD1; clone size: few; J gene: TRBJ1-1; V gene: TRBV29-1; CDR3 protein: CSVPKFDRGLKNTEAFF; CDR3 DNA: TGCAGCGTTCCTAAGTTCGACAGGGGGTTAAAGAACACTGAAGCTTTCTTT
D gene: .; clone size: many; J gene: TRBJ2-5; V gene: TRBV7-9; CDR3 protein: CASSTYLTDAETQYF; CDR3 DNA: TGTGCCAGCAGCACATACCTGACTGACGCGGAGACCCAGTACTTC
D gene: .; clone size: .; J gene: TRBJ1-1; V gene: TRBV14; CDR3 protein: CASSRWMVRDTEAFF; CDR3 DNA: TGTGCCAGCAGCCGGTGGATGGTGCGTGACACTGAAGCTTTCTTT
D gene: .; clone size: many; J gene: TRBJ2-5; V gene: TRBV2; CDR3 protein: CASTRGVSETQYF; CDR3 DNA: TGTGCCAGCACTAGGGGGGTTTCGGAGACCCAGTACTTC
D gene: TRBD2; clone size: .; J gene: TRBJ2-3; V gene: TRBV7-2; CDR3 protein: CASSLGPPSGAAQGTQYF; CDR3 DNA: TGTGCCAGCAGCTTAGGGCCCCCTAGCGGGGCCGCACAGGGTACGCAGTATTTT
D gene: .; clone size: few; J gene: TRBJ2-7; V gene: TRBV27; CDR3 protein: CASSQWGGSSPPYEQYF; CDR3 DNA: TGTGCCAGCAGTCAGTGGGGGGGCTCGTCCCCCCCCTACGAGCAGTACTTC
D gene: TRBD2; clone size: .; J gene: TRBJ2-2; V gene: TRBV6-5; CDR3 protein: CASSYKGLEGTGELFF; CDR3 DNA: TGTGCCAGCAGTTACAAGGGACTAGAAGGGACCGGGGAGCTGTTTTTT